This T cell receptor beta chain was retrieved from a study of cytotoxic CD8 clonotypes in ibrutinib-treated CLL (TCRdb year 2021). The study in broad terms: In this cohort, more than 14 patients were treatment-naive and more than 9 were relapsed/refractory, while under 18 had unmutated IGHV. All remission and progressive disease samples were collected while patients were still receiving ibrutinib. Response samples were obtained after a median of approximately twelve months of treatment, with a range of roughly 6 to 40 months. On average, each sample yielded 255,043 productive templates and tens of thousands of productive rearrangements. Cryopreserved peripheral blood mononuclear cells were obtained before treatment, at response, and at either sustained remission or disease progression. Responses were partial in around 25 patients and complete in 2; after median around 68 months follow-up, roughly 15 stayed in remission and some twelve progressed. Of the 85 to 95 participants in the trial, 20 to 30 had longitudinal samples available. Overall results and qualifications from the work: Sampling times were not matched between patients in sustained remission and patients whose disease was progressing, and lymph node repertoires were not examined. Clonality rose at ibrutinib response, remained stable during sustained remission, and dropped back toward baseline at progression. Public clonotypes were rare and either shrank or stayed stable during treatment, and the rise in clonality at ibrutinib response reflected expansion of private clonotypes. At baseline, clonality was higher than in age-matched healthy donors and showed a strong correlation with circulating CD8+ T-cell counts.

The germline V gene specifies MNHNS as CDR1 and SASEGT as CDR2. Between the V and J ends, shortened by 5 bases and 4 bases respectively, the junction contains 17 bases. CDR3 length: 15 amino acids, cysteine to phenylalanine. CDR3 DNA only is kept here, 45 bases in frame from base 1. The time point label corresponds to: progressive disease on ibrutinib. For TCR beta library preparation, 1.5 to 2 micrograms of genomic DNA were extracted from the cryopreserved PBMCs. Longitudinal blood samples from CLL patients on ibrutinib monotherapy underwent high-throughput TCR beta sequencing. Patients were enrolled in a phase 2 open-label single-center ibrutinib monotherapy trial. A note on this clone: Its antigen is unknown. Base qualities were left out, and no much larger clone turns up one base away.

On a MiSeq, deep resolution sequencing aimed for a depth between 1 in 1 million and 1 in 200,000 T cells, with each clonotype covered roughly 10x on average. The immunoSEQ hsTCRB Kit was used to generate the TCR beta libraries. As for the authors' bioinformatics: The data were analyzed with ImmunoSEQ Analyzer and ImmunoSEQ Data Assistant, and V, D and J gene assignments followed IMGT definitions. Clonality was computed as one minus normalized Shannon entropy of productive rearrangement frequencies, ranging from 0 to 1. Public clonotype analysis was restricted to overrepresented clonotypes comprising at least 0.05% of each patient's repertoire. Approximately 14 age-matched healthy donor repertoires from immuneACCESS were used as controls for clonality. Held by TCRdb, this immuneACCESS table contains in-frame sequences only and omits some clones. Under half of the omission traces to an unresolved V gene where checked; the cause of the rest is unknown. D and trimming come from the DNA, and the V and J calls and clone size come from that table. Present in this sample are about 69,000 clones, about 84% of which were seen just once. The leading ten clones occupy 6% to 9% of the sample.

This clonotype originated in a human donor with chronic lymphocytic leukemia. The chain uses TRBV6-1 and TRBJ2-5; the D gene is perhaps TRBD2, on 5 matching bases. Sequencing was performed on PBMCs, taken at disease progression, from a patient treated with ibrutinib. The sequenced DNA is TGTGCCAGCAGTCAGGCGAGGGCAGATCCAGAGACCCAGTACTTC. It specifies CASSQARADPETQYF.